This record covers a single T cell receptor (beta chain). The antigen remains undetermined. V was cut by 6 bases and J by 7 bases, with 6 bases left in between. The germline V gene has CDR1 MNHEY and CDR2 SMNVEV (reference sequence). The CDR3 spans 11 residues. These data are taken from a study of monozygotic twins with cystic fibrosis. Measured with immunoSEQ multiplex PCR; TCRdb has only the in-frame clones, and not every one. The sample shows 22,000 or so clones, more than 75% of them seen only once. Notes on the study in general: Monozygotic CF twin pairs shared significantly more nucleotide-identical clonotypes than unrelated CF individuals did. V usage most resembled the co-twin in 13 of 16 pairs. Low clonality (median about 0.0095) suggested a mostly naive repertoire. Shared CDR3 numbers were not associated with age, concordance or severity.

This chain uses TRBV27 with TRBJ2-2; no definite D call. This clonotype was sampled from a woman aged 25 to 39 with cystic fibrosis. Sequencing was performed on blood. The CDR3 sequence: CASRNVGELFF. The CDR3 nucleotides are TGTGCCAGCAGGAACGTCGGGGAGCTGTTTTTT.